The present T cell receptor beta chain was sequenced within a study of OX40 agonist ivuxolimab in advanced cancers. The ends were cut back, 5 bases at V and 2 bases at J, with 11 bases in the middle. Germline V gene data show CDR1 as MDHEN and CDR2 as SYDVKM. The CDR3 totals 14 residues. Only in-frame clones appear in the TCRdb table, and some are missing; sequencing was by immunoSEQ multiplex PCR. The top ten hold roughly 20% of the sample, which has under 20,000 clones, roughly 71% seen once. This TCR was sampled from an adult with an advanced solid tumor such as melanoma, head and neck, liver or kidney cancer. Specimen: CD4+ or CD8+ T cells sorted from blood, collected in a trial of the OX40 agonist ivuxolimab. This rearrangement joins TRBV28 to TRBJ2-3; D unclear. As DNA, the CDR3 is TGTGCCAGCAGTCCAACCTTCTCCACAGATACGCAGTATTTT. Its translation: CASSPTFSTDTQYF.